This T cell receptor (beta chain) comes out of a study of T cell responses to AZD1222 COVID-19 vaccine. Study results and caveats: Nearly half of spike-specific TCRs reportedly target variant regions that are unmutated in the B.1.351 and B.1.1.7 variants. The breadth and depth of Spike-specific TCRs increased once two AZD1222 doses had been given. The donor cohort was predominantly white British with a female majority, and clonal diversity may have been underestimated. All repertoire sampling was performed exclusively after the peak T cell response.

V lost 3 bases and J lost 5, with 11 bases in between. The CDR3 length is 13 residues. Measured with immunoSEQ multiplex PCR; TCRdb has only the in-frame clones, and not every one. The profile shows about 120,000 clones, around nine tenths of them singletons. Note on this clone: Its antigen is still unknown.

Specimen: peripheral blood, collected on day 0 of AZD1222 vaccination. The receptor was derived from an adult in good health. The rearrangement joins TRBV12-3 or TRBV12-4 to TRBJ2-7, with D tentatively TRBD1 (5 bases). The CDR3 coding sequence is TGTGCCAGCAGTTTTTTAGGGGCAGACGAGCAGTACTTC. Protein product: CASSFLGADEQYF.